This TCR beta chain was captured by sequencing in a study of human versus mouse CDR3 diversity and MHC coevolution. Notes on the study in general: Compared with mice, human CDR3s carried more deletions and insertions on average. iCHAO1 estimated the human TCR beta repertoire at 1.5 million to 2 million clonotypes. Among all groups, two of three human donors showed least clonal inequality.

Measured with immunoSEQ multiplex PCR; TCRdb has only the in-frame clones, and not every one. The sample contains 60,000 to 95,000 clones, about 90% of which appear only once. The CDR3 runs 16 residues. CDR1 is KGHSH and CDR2 is LQKENI in the germline V gene. V gave up 0 bases and J gave up 9 bases, with 18 bases separating them. Worth noting for this clone: The target antigen is unknown.

Sorting isolated naive CD4 T cells lacking CD45RO and expressing CD62L. The receptor was derived from a person aged 30-70 years in good health. The chain joins TRBV18 to TRBJ2-1; TRBD2 might be the D (5 bases). The sequenced sample was naive CD4+ T cells from blood. This sample's subset: CD45RO-negative CD62L-positive naive CD4 T cells. CDR3 protein: CASSPPRAALEGEQFF. CDR3 in DNA: TGTGCCAGCTCACCACCGAGAGCGGCACTAGAGGGTGAGCAGTTCTTC.